These 32 T cell receptor beta chains were sequenced from one sample in a study of T cell repertoires in MIS-A myocarditis. The repertoire was sequenced with immunoSEQ multiplex PCR; TCRdb's copy has only in-frame clones and lacks some. The profile covers some 10,000 clones, with 85% to 90% appearing a single time and approximately 2% taken by the ten largest. Sequencing was done on a sample of thoracic lymph node tissue obtained at autopsy. These receptors originate from a young man with fulminant myocarditis from multisystem inflammatory syndrome in adults (MIS-A) after COVID-19.

V and J are TRBV3-1 (or the pseudogene TRBV3-2) and TRBJ1-6, with a tentative D call TRBD1 (5 bases). V lost 1 base and J 7 bases, leaving 11 bases between the germline ends. CDR3 length: 15 residues. Per germline, CDR1 LGHDT and CDR2 YNNKEL (reference sequence). The DNA for the CDR3 is TGTGCCAGCAGCCAAGGGGACTGGCCGAATTCACCCCTCCACTTT. Its translation is CASSQGDWPNSPLHF.

The chain employs TRBV5-1 and TRBJ2-7, with D possibly matching TRBD2 (6 bases). The germline CDR1 and CDR2 sequences are SGHRS and YFSETQ. With 0 bases removed from V and 0 bases from J, the gap between germline ends came to 16 bases. CDR3 length: 17 amino acids. CDR3 region: CASSLEEGTFSSYEQYF. The CDR3 bases are TGCGCCAGCAGCTTGGAGGAAGGGACTTTCAGCTCCTACGAGCAGTACTTC. Full variable domain (outside the CDR3, taken from reference TRBV5-1 and TRBJ2-7): KAGVTQTPRYLIKTRGQQVTLSCSPISGHRSVSWYQQTPGQGLQFLFEYFSETQRNKGNFPGRFSGRQFSNSRSEMNVSTLELGDSALYLCASSLEEGTFSSYEQYFGPGTRLTVT.

There are a few counts of this clone. The chain is built from TRBV10-1 and TRBJ2-2; D remains unclear. Per the germline V gene, CDR1 is WNHNN and CDR2 is SYGVQD (reference sequence). There are 13 residues in the CDR3. The V end was cut by 3 bases, the J end by 2 bases, with 4 bases between. Here the CDR3 reads CASSDSNTGELFF. CDR3 sequence (DNA): TGCGCCAGCAGTGATTCAAACACCGGGGAGCTGTTTTTT.

The chain carries TRBV2 and TRBJ2-4; tentative D call: TRBD2 (5 bases). V dropped 6 bases and J dropped 0 bases, with 6 bases sitting between them. This CDR3 comprises 13 residues. From germline, CDR1 is SNHLY and CDR2 FYNNEI. CDR3 DNA sequence: TGTGCCAGCAGACGGGGAGCCAAAAACATTCAGTACTTC. Amino acids: CASRRGAKNIQYF. Variable domain in full (rest from reference TRBV2 and TRBJ2-4): EPEVTQTPSHQVTQMGQEVILRCVPISNHLYFYWYRQILGQKVEFLVSFYNNEISEKSEIFDDQFSVERPDGSNFTLKIRSTKLEDSAMYFCASRRGAKNIQYFGAGTRLSVL.

The chain uses TRBV19 and TRBJ2-4; 8 bases match TRBD1. V trimming: 4 bases; J trimming: 7 bases; junction bases outside the gene matches: 6. CDR1 is LNHDA, CDR2 SQIVND, per germline (reference sequence). The CDR3 has 14 residues. The CDR3 sequence is CASSTQGARNIQYF. The CDR3, as DNA: TGTGCCAGTAGTACGCAGGGGGCCCGGAACATTCAGTACTTC.

This chain joins TRBV9 and TRBJ1-2; D uncertain. Germline V gives CDR1 SGDLS, CDR2 YYNGEE. The CDR3 has 10 amino acids. V lost 3 bases, J lost 5 bases, and 2 bases lay in between. The CDR3 DNA is TGTGCCAGCAGCGGATATGGCTACACCTTC. Protein product: CASSGYGYTF.

The V gene is TRBV5-5, the J gene TRBJ1-1, with 7 bases matching TRBD1. The CDR3 runs 16 residues. V shed 2 bases, J shed 4 bases, and the junction held 11 bases outside the gene matches. From germline, CDR1 is SGHKS and CDR2 YYEKEE (reference sequence). The CDR3 coding sequence is TGTGCCAGCAGCTTCGCCATTAATTCAGGGGGCACTGAAGCTTTCTTT. Translation gives CASSFAINSGGTEAFF.

V usage is TRBV5-1 and J usage is TRBJ2-3, with TRBD2 matching 8 bases. This CDR3 is 18 amino acids long. Germline V gene sequence: CDR1 SGHRS, CDR2 YFSETQ. The J segment lost 6 bases and the V segment lost 0 bases, leaving 15 bases of the junction unmatched. CDR3 DNA: TGCGCCAGCAGCTTGGTATCGGCGGGAGGCCTCGGGGGGGATACGCAGTATTTT. Translation: CASSLVSAGGLGGDTQYF.

J is TRBJ2-1 and V is TRBV12-3 or TRBV12-4; 7 bases fit TRBD1. The CDR3 runs 13 residues. The J segment lost 8 bases and the V segment lost 1 base, leaving 2 bases of the junction unmatched. CDR3 sequence (DNA): TGTGCCAGCAGTTTAGTACAGGGGTATGAGCAGTTCTTC. Its protein is CASSLVQGYEQFF.

This chain links TRBV2 with TRBJ1-5, with 8 bases matching TRBD1. V lost 6 bases and J lost 9; bases outside the gene matches: 10. This CDR3 spans 14 amino acids. Looked up from germline, CDR1 is SNHLY and CDR2 is FYNNEI. As DNA, the CDR3 is TGTGCCAGCAGGAATACAGGGGGGTGGGCGCCCCAGCATTTT. The encoded protein is CASRNTGGWAPQHF.

The rearrangement joins TRBV18 to TRBJ2-1; no reliable D call. Trimming took off 4 bases at V and 8 bases at J, with 12 bases between the two ends. This CDR3 is 13 amino acids long. Germline CDR1 KGHSH, CDR2 LQKENI. CDR3 residues: CASSRGRVDEQFF. DNA of the CDR3: TGTGCCAGCTCACGGGGAAGAGTGGATGAGCAGTTCTTC.

This rearrangement joins TRBV6-1 to TRBJ1-4; TRBD1 agrees at 7 bases. From germline, CDR1 is MNHNS and CDR2 SASEGT. The CDR3 is made up of 17 amino acids. The V segment lost 1 base and the J segment 4 bases; nucleotides outside the gene matches: 9. The CDR3 DNA reads TGTGCCAGCAGTGAAGTGGGGACAGTCCATTTTAATGAAAAACTGTTTTTT. This translates into CASSEVGTVHFNEKLFF.

The rearrangement joins TRBV6-6 to TRBJ1-5, with a weak D call TRBD1 (6 bases). The CDR3 consists of 14 residues. CDR1 MNHNY and CDR2 SVGAGI come from the germline V gene (reference sequence). The V gene lost 7 bases and the J gene lost 4 bases, with 14 bases spanning the gap. The DNA for the CDR3 is TGTGCCAGCACGCTGCAAACAGGGAATCAGCCCCAGCATTTT. It yields the protein CASTLQTGNQPQHF.

The V gene is TRBV27, the J gene TRBJ1-2; weak D call: TRBD1 (5 bases). The germline V and J ends were trimmed by 6 bases and 8 bases, with 16 bases remaining between them. The V gene's germline CDR1 is MNHEY and CDR2 SMNVEV (reference sequence). The CDR3 totals 13 residues. In DNA, the CDR3 is TGTGCCAGCAGCTTAGGGGCAGGGTTAGGCTACACCTTC. Translated: CASSLGAGLGYTF.

V and J are TRBV7-2 and TRBJ2-7, with 9 bases matching TRBD2. Trimming cost V 0 bases and J 1 base; bases outside gene matches: 7. Germline lookup yields CDR1 SGHTA and CDR2 FQGNSA. This CDR3 region has 17 residues. For the CDR3, the DNA is TGTGCCAGCAGCTTAGCGTCCGGGACTAGCCTATCCTACGAGCAGTACTTC. This encodes CASSLASGTSLSYEQYF.

The chain links TRBV5-6 to TRBJ2-5; D is possibly TRBD1 or TRBD2 (5 bases each). The germline V gene encodes CDR1 SGHDT and CDR2 YYEEEE. Trimming took off 4 bases at V and 14 bases at J, with 15 bases between the two ends. The CDR3 runs to 11 residues. CDR3 amino acids: CASSTTGTSYF. CDR3 nucleotides: TGTGCCAGCAGCACCACCGGGACCAGTTACTTC. Using reference TRBV5-6 and TRBJ2-5 for the parts outside the CDR3, the full variable domain is DAGVTQSPTHLIKTRGQQVTLRCSPKSGHDTVSWYQQALGQGPQFIFQYYEEEERQRGNFPDRFSGHQFPNYSSELNVNALLLGDSALYLCASSTTGTSYFGPGTRLLVL.

The V gene is TRBV7-2, the J gene TRBJ1-5; TRBD1 aligns across 11 bases. The germline V gene encodes CDR1 SGHTA and CDR2 FQGNSA. Trimming removed 5 bases from V and 5 bases from J; junction bases left unmatched: 2. CDR3 length equals 14 residues. The CDR3, as DNA: TGTGCCAGCAGCCCGGACAGGGGGCATCAGCCCCAGCATTTT. This translates into CASSPDRGHQPQHF.

This chain connects TRBV30 to TRBJ1-3; no reliable D call. Germline V gene lookup returns CDR1 GTSNPN and CDR2 SVGIG (reference sequence). Between the trimmed V and J ends, which lost 4 bases and 0 bases, there was a span of 13 bases. The CDR3 has 15 amino acids. CDR3 sequence (DNA): TGTGCCTGGATCGGGGAGACCTCCTCTGGAAACACCATATATTTT. It codes for CAWIGETSSGNTIYF.

V usage is TRBV5-4 and J usage is TRBJ1-1; 7 positions match TRBD1. Germline V gene data show CDR1 as SGHNT and CDR2 as YYREEE (reference sequence). After removal of 0 bases from V and 1 base from J, the junction contained 0 bases not matched to a gene. The CDR3 loop spans 14 amino acids. CDR3 in amino acids: CASSLDRGNTEAFF. CDR3 nucleotides: TGTGCCAGCAGCTTGGACAGGGGGAACACTGAAGCTTTCTTT.

V usage is TRBV30 and J usage is TRBJ1-2; no definite D call. The CDR3 spans 12 residues. The V gene lost 3 bases and the J gene lost 2 bases, with 7 bases spanning the gap. The V gene's germline CDR1 is GTSNPN and CDR2 SVGIG (reference sequence). CDR3 sequence (DNA): TGTGCCTGGAGGGGCAAGAACTATGGCTACACCTTC. This translates into CAWRGKNYGYTF. The full variable domain, completed using reference TRBV30 and TRBJ1-2, is SQTIHQWPATLVQPVGSPLSLECTVEGTSNPNLYWYRQAAGRGLQLLFYSVGIGQISSEVPQNLSASRPQDRQFILSSKKLLLSDSGFYLCAWRGKNYGYTFGSGTRLTVV.

The J gene is TRBJ1-1, the V gene TRBV28, with a tentative D call TRBD1 (5 bases). Germline V gives CDR1 MDHEN, CDR2 SYDVKM. V was shortened by 6 bases and J by 1 base, with 27 bases between the two germline ends. CDR3 length: 19 amino acids. Written as DNA, the CDR3 is TGTGCCAGCAGACAGGAGACTAGGGGTCTCTCGTTACCGAACACTGAAGCTTTCTTT. It codes for CASRQETRGLSLPNTEAFF.

The chain recombines TRBV4-1 with TRBJ2-1, with D hard to call. The CDR3 is made up of 14 amino acids. V lost 1 base, J lost 5 bases, and 9 bases lay in between. The germline V gene has CDR1 MGHRA and CDR2 YSYEKL. The CDR3 region is CASSQVTANNEQFF. The CDR3 DNA reads as TGCGCCAGCAGCCAAGTCACAGCAAACAATGAGCAGTTCTTC.

The chain employs TRBV28 and TRBJ2-7; no firm D call. Trimming took 3 bases from V and 2 from J, leaving 14 bases between them. Germline assignment: CDR1 MDHEN and CDR2 SYDVKM. This CDR3 region has 15 residues. The DNA for the CDR3 is TGTGCCAGCAGTTTTCTGACGGAGAATACCTACGAGCAGTACTTC. Amino acids: CASSFLTENTYEQYF.

The chain carries TRBV24-1 and TRBJ1-2, with D perhaps matching TRBD1 (6 bases). This CDR3 spans 15 amino acids. V lost 2 bases to trimming and J lost 5 bases, with 14 bases between them. Germline V CDR1 and CDR2: KGHDR, SFDVKD. DNA of the CDR3: TGTGCCACCAGTGATTCTACAGGGAGCGTGTATGGCTACACCTTC. Translation: CATSDSTGSVYGYTF.

V gene TRBV28 combines with J gene TRBJ2-7, with D perhaps matching TRBD1 (6 bases). Looked up from germline, CDR1 is MDHEN and CDR2 is SYDVKM. CDR3 length: 14 amino acids. Trimming removed 3 bases at V and 2 bases at J, with 11 bases between. For the CDR3, the DNA is TGTGCCAGCAGTTTGAGAGACAGGCCCTACGAGCAGTACTTC. It codes for CASSLRDRPYEQYF.

The CDR3 here is CASRILGEKLFF. The CDR3 bases are TGTGCCAGCAGAATTTTAGGGGAAAAACTGTTTTTT. The V call is TRBV12-3 or TRBV12-4, the J call TRBJ1-4; D unclear. The V gene lost 6 bases and the J gene lost 8 bases, with 10 bases spanning the gap. CDR3 length: 12 amino acids.

The CDR3 protein is CASSPRTGSSYEQYF. Here the CDR3 DNA reads TGTGCCAGCAGCCCCCGGACAGGGAGTTCCTACGAGCAGTACTTC. V usage is TRBV9 and J usage is TRBJ2-7; the match to TRBD1 covers 8 bases. The V and J ends lost 4 bases and 1 base, in that order; junction bases with no gene match: 7. Germline CDR1 reads SGDLS; CDR2 reads YYNGEE. The CDR3 has 15 residues. Full variable domain (missing parts from reference TRBV9 and TRBJ2-7): DSGVTQTPKHLITATGQRVTLRCSPRSGDLSVYWYQQSLDQGLQFLIQYYNGEERAKGNILERFSAQQFPDLHSELNLSSLELGDSALYFCASSPRTGSSYEQYFGPGTRLTVT.

The chain links TRBV7-9 to TRBJ1-4; maybe TRBD1 (6 bases). The CDR3 spans 16 residues. Looked up from germline, CDR1 is SEHNR and CDR2 is FQNEAQ (reference sequence). Between the trimmed V and J ends, which lost 5 bases and 0 bases, there was a span of 13 bases. The CDR3: CASSPGQYATNEKLFF. The CDR3 DNA is TGTGCCAGCAGCCCCGGACAGTATGCAACTAATGAAAAACTGTTTTTT.

The chain employs TRBV3-1 (or the pseudogene TRBV3-2) and TRBJ2-3, with D tentatively TRBD1 (6 bases). Trimming stripped 8 bases from V and 0 bases from J, with 6 bases between. The CDR3 length is 12 residues. The germline CDR1 and CDR2 sequences are LGHDT and YNNKEL (reference sequence). The CDR3 loop is CASGQSTDTQYF. The CDR3 coding sequence is TGTGCCAGCGGACAGAGCACAGATACGCAGTATTTT.

J is TRBJ1-5 and V is TRBV28; D call uncertain. The V end was cut by 6 bases, the J end by 7 bases, with 13 bases between. Germline values: CDR1 MDHEN, CDR2 SYDVKM. This CDR3 has 13 amino acids. The CDR3 DNA reads TGTGCCAGCAGCGGGCTAAAATTCCAGCCCCAGCATTTT. This encodes CASSGLKFQPQHF.

This chain links TRBV6-5 with TRBJ1-1; no reliable D call. CDR1 MNHEY and CDR2 SVGAGI come from the germline V gene. V shed 5 bases and J shed 11 bases, with 24 bases lying between them. The CDR3 runs 15 residues. The CDR3 DNA reads TGTGCCAGCAGTCGGCAGGTTCGGGATGCCTTTAGGGCTTTCTTT. Its protein product is CASSRQVRDAFRAFF.

This clone was detected once. The chain combines TRBV3-1 (or the pseudogene TRBV3-2) with TRBJ1-4; D gene unclear. Trimming cost V 3 bases and J 8 bases, with 16 bases left between them. Per the germline V gene, CDR1 is LGHDT and CDR2 is YNNKEL (reference sequence). The CDR3 loop spans 15 amino acids. CDR3: CASSQCRRVREKLFF. In nucleotides, the CDR3 is TGTGCCAGCAGCCAGTGTCGCCGGGTTAGGGAAAAACTGTTTTTT.